This T cell receptor beta chain was obtained from a study of blood T cell repertoires in COVID-19. Study background: COVID-19 samples collected from the United States, Italy and Spain covered acute and convalescent phases. From T cells, B-cell-depleted T cells, or PBMCs came the material, which was cDNA or gDNA.

Source study methods: Reference gene primer amplification yielded estimated nucleated cell counts. Libraries were prepared by immunoSEQ multiplex PCR; TCRdb keeps only in-frame clonotypes and omits some of them. Clone size and the V and J calls come from that table; the DNA yielded D and trimming. Altogether about 200,000 clones are present, approximately 88% being singletons, with the ten largest covering around 6%. The germline gives CDR1 LNHDA, CDR2 SQIVND (reference sequence). The CDR3 extends over 14 amino acids. The trim removed 7 bases at V and 2 bases at J, leaving 6 bases unmatched. The receptor was isolated from a man aged 55 to 70 who had recovered from COVID-19. The rearrangement uses TRBV19 and TRBJ1-2, with 8 bases fitting TRBD1. Sequenced: peripheral blood. The CDR3 DNA is TGTGCCAGTAAGAGCCAGGGGGCCAACTATGGCTACACCTTC. Residues: CASKSQGANYGYTF.